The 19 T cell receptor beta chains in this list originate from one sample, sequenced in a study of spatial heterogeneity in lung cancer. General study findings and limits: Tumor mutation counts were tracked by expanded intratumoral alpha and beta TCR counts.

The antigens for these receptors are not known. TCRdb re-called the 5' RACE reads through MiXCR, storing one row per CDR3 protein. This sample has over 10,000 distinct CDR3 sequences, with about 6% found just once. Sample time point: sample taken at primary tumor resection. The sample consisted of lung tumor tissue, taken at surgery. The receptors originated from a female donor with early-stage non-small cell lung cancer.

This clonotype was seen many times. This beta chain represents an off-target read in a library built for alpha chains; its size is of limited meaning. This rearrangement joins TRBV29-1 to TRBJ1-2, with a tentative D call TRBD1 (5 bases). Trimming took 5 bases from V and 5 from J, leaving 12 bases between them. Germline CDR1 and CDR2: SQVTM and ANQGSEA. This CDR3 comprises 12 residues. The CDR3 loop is CSVSRVRYGYTF. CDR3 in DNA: TGCAGCGTTTCCAGGGTTCGGTATGGCTACACCTTC. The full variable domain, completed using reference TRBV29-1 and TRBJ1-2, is SAVISQKPSRDICQRGTSLTIQCQVDSQVTMMFWYRQQPGQSLTLIATANQGSEATYESGFVIDKFPISRPNLTFSTLTVSNMSPEDSSIYLCSVSRVRYGYTFGSGTRLTVV.

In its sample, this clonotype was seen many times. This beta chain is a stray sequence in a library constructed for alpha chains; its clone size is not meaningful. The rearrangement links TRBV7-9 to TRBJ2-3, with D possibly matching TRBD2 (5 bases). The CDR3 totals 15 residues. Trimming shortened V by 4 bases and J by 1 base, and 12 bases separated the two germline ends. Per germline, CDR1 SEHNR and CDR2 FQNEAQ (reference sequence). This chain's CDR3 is CASSSWLAGTDTQYF. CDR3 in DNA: TGTGCCAGCAGCTCTTGGCTAGCCGGCACAGATACGCAGTATTTT.

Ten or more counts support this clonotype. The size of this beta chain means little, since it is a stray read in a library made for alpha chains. The CDR3 DNA sequence: TGTGCCAGCAGTGCGCCCGGGACACTCACCGGGGAGCTGTTTTTT. Translating it yields CASSAPGTLTGELFF. The chain joins TRBV6-1 to TRBJ2-2; TRBD1 is a possible D gene (6 bases). The germline gives CDR1 MNHNS, CDR2 SASEGT. The CDR3 loop spans 15 amino acids. V was trimmed by 4 bases and J by 4 bases, leaving 13 bases between them.

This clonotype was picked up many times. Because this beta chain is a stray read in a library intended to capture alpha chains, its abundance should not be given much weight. The CDR3 nucleotides read TGTGCCAGCAGTTCAGAAGGGCTTCTAGGGAGGAACACTGAAGCTTTCTTT. Translated, it gives CASSSEGLLGRNTEAFF. This chain links TRBV12-3 or TRBV12-4 with TRBJ1-1; D remains unclear. This CDR3 region has 17 residues. V dropped 4 bases and J dropped 1 base, with 19 bases sitting between them.

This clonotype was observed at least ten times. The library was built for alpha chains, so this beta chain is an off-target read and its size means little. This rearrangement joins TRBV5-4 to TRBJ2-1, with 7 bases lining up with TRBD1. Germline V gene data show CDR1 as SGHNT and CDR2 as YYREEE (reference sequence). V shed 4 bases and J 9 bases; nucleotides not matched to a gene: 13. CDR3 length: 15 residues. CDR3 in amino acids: CASSRMGTEIIEQFF. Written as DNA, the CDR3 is TGTGCCAGCAGCCGGATGGGGACAGAAATAATTGAGCAGTTCTTC.

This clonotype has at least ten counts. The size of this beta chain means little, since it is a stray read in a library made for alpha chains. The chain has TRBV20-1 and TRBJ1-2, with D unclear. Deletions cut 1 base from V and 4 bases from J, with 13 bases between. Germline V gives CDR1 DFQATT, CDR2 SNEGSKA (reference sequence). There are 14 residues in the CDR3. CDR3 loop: CSARVPSALYGYTF. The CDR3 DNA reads TGCAGTGCTAGAGTTCCCTCAGCCCTCTATGGCTACACCTTC.

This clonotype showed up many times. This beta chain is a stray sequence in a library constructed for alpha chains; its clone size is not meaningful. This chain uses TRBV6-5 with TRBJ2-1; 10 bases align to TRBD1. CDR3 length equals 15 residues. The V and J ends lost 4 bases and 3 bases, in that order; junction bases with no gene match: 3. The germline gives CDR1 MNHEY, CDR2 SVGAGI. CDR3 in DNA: TGTGCCAGCAGTTCCGGGACAGGGGTCTACAATGAGCAGTTCTTC. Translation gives CASSSGTGVYNEQFF.

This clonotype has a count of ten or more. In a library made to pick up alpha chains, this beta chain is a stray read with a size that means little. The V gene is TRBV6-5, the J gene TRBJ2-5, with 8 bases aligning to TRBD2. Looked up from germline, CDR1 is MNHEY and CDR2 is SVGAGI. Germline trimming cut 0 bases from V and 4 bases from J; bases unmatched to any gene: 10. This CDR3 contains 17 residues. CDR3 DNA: TGTGCCAGCAGTTACTCAAGCGGGGGCCTGGCGGGAGAGACCCAGTACTTC. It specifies CASSYSSGGLAGETQYF.

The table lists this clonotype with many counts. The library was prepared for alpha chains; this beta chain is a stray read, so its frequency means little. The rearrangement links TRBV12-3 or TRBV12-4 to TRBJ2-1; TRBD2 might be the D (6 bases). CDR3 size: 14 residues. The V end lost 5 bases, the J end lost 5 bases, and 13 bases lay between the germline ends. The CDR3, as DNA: TGTGCCAGCAGTCTGACTAGATTAGACAATGAGCAGTTCTTC. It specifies CASSLTRLDNEQFF.

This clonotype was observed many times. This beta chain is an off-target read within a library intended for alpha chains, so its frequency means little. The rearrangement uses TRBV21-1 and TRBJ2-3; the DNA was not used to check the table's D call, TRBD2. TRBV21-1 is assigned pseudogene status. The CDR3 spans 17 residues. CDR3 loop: CASSKGTSGGFTDTQYF. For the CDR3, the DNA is TGTGCCAGCAGCAAGGGAACTAGCGGGGGGTTCACAGATACGCAGTATTTT.

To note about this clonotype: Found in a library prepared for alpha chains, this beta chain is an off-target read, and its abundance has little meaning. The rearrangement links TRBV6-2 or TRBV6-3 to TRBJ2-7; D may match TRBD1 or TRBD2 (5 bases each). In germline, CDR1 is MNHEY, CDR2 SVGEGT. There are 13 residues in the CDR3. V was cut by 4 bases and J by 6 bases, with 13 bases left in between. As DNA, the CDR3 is TGTGCCAGCAGTTTTGCCGGGACGGGCGAGCAGTACTTC. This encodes CASSFAGTGEQYF.

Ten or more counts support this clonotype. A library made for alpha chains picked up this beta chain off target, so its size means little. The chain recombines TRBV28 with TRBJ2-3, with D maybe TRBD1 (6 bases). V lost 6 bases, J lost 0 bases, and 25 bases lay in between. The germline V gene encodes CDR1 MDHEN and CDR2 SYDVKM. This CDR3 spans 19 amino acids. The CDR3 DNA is TGTGCCAGCAGCACGACCAACCCCAGACAGGTTACTAGCACAGATACGCAGTATTTT. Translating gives CASSTTNPRQVTSTDTQYF.

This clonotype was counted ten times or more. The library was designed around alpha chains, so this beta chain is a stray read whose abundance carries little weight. CDR3 nucleotide sequence: TGTGCCAGCAGCGTAATGGGGACAGGGACCTACGAGCAGTACTTC. Translation: CASSVMGTGTYEQYF. The J gene is TRBJ2-7, the V gene TRBV9; TRBD1 agrees at 9 bases. The CDR3 covers 15 residues. Germline CDR1 SGDLS, CDR2 YYNGEE. Unmatched junction bases numbered 4, after V lost 1 base and J lost 2 bases. The full variable domain, rest sourced from reference TRBV9 and TRBJ2-7, is DSGVTQTPKHLITATGQRVTLRCSPRSGDLSVYWYQQSLDQGLQFLIQYYNGEERAKGNILERFSAQQFPDLHSELNLSSLELGDSALYFCASSVMGTGTYEQYFGPGTRLTVT.

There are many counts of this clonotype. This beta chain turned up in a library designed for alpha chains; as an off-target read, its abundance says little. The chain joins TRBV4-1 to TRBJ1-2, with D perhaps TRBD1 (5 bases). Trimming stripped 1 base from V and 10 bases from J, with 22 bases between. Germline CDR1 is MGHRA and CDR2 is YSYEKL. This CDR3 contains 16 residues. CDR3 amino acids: CASSQVSTGRRYFYTF. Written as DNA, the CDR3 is TGCGCCAGCAGCCAAGTCTCAACAGGACGTCGGTATTTCTACACCTTC.

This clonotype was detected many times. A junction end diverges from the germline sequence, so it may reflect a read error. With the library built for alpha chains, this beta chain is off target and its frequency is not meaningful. CDR3 in DNA: TGTGCCAGCAGTTACTTGGGGGGCGCGGAGTCCTTC. Translating it yields CASSYLGGAESF. This chain links TRBV6-2 or TRBV6-3 with TRBJ2-4; D possibly uses TRBD1 or TRBD2 (6 bases each). The germline CDR1 and CDR2 sequences are MNHEY and SVGEGT. The CDR3 extends over 12 amino acids.

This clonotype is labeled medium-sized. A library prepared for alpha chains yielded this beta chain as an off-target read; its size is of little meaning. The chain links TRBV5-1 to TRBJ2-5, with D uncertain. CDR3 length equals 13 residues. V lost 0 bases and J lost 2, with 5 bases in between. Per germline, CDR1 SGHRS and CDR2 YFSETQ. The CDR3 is CASSLAQQETQYF. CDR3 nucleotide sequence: TGCGCCAGCAGCTTGGCCCAGCAAGAGACCCAGTACTTC.

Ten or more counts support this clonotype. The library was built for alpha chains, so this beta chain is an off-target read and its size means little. This CDR3 reads CASSRLAGGEETQYF. As DNA, the CDR3 is TGTGCCAGCAGTCGGCTAGCGGGGGGTGAAGAGACCCAGTACTTC. This chain links TRBV7-9 with TRBJ2-5, with 11 bases that match TRBD2. J gave up 3 bases and V 6 bases, and 6 bases lay outside the gene matches. The germline V gene encodes CDR1 SEHNR and CDR2 FQNEAQ (reference sequence). This CDR3 has 15 residues.

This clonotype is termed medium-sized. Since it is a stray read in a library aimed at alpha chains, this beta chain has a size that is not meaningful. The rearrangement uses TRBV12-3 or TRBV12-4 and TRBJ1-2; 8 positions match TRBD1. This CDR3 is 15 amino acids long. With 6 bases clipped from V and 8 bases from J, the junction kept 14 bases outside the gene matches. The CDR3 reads CASSLSSKGTGGYTF. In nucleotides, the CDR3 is TGTGCCAGCAGCCTTTCCTCCAAGGGGACAGGAGGCTACACCTTC.

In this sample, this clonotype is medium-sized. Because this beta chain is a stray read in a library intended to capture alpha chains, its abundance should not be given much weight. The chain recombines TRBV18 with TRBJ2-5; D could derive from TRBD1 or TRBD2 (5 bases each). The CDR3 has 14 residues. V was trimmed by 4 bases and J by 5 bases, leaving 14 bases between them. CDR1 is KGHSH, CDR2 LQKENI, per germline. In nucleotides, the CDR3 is TGTGCCAGCTCACTCCCGTCAGGGACGGAGACCCAGTACTTC. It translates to CASSLPSGTETQYF.